This TCR beta chain was retrieved from a study of regulatory T cells in long-lasting Graves disease (dated by TCRdb to the early 2020s). At the level of the whole study: In the newly diagnosed Graves' disease group, patients had been taking antithyroid drugs for less than 3 months. Persistent Graves' disease patients were compared with newly diagnosed Graves' disease patients by peripheral blood TCR sequencing and RNA sequencing. The study took place in China and was registered as a clinical trial. A total of some 33 samples were covered by TCR sequencing, comprising around 13 persistent and 20 newly diagnosed Graves' disease patients. Study-level results and caveats: Only peripheral blood was studied, because thyroid tissue, the primary lesion, was inaccessible. Sequencing and analysis were restricted to the TCR beta chain. A larger number of public clonotypes was shared among persistent patients (more than 2,500) than among newly diagnosed patients (around 870). Persistent disease showed preferential use of TRBV28, TRBJ1-2 and TRBJ2-5, whereas newly diagnosed disease favored TRBV20-1 and TRBJ2-1. Persistent Graves' disease patients showed lower TCR Shannon entropy and fewer highly expanded clones than newly diagnosed patients, suggesting clonal expansion. The authors noted that the small sample size was a limitation that may lower accuracy.

This clonotype was picked up a small number of times. Its antigen is unknown. The sample holds no much larger clone one base away, and base qualities are not on file. V is clipped by 1 base and J by 8 bases, and the sequence between their germline boundaries is 15 bases long. The CDR3 contains 15 residues, cysteine and phenylalanine counted. CDR3 DNA is the only sequence kept; it has 45 bases, read in frame from the first base. Via the germline V gene, CDR1 is SGHDT and CDR2 YYEEEE. According to the study, the label for this sample's time point signals: newly diagnosed GD, antithyroid drugs for less than 3 months. For both TCR sequencing and RNA sequencing, RNA was extracted from PBMCs using TRIzol. The diagnosis of Graves' disease followed American Thyroid Association guidelines. The patients came from an endocrinology department in Xi'an, China. From each patient, around 9.3 milliliters of peripheral blood was collected into an EDTA anticoagulant tube. PBMCs were isolated by Ficoll Paque Plus density gradient separation without further T cell sorting. An Agilent 2100 Bioanalyzer and agarose gel were used to assess RNA quality, and a NanoDrop 2000 was used to measure RNA concentration.

The method behind the library was multiplex PCR. Sequencing instrument: Illumina HiSeq 4000. iRepertoire HTBI primers and Arm-PCR amplification of CDR3 regions were used to construct TCR beta libraries. Gel purification was performed on PCR products prior to sequencing. The source study handled its data this way. Gene usage analysis of CDR3 amino acid clonotypes relied on the 60 or so TRBV and around 13 TRBJ segments identified across samples. Filtered high-quality paired reads were merged into contigs using COPE and FqMerger. BLAST was used to align contigs to IMGT TRBV, TRBD and TRBJ reference genes, and CDR3 was defined according to IMGT. Any clonotype with a frequency above 0.1% was classified as a highly expanded clone. Repertoire diversity was measured by Shannon entropy, and V-J evenness by the Gini coefficient. A clonotype was considered public if more than one individual shared it. The public sequencing data were trimmed at Q25 with fastp and processed into clonotypes with MiXCR by TCRdb, which kept only in-frame beta chains. Every CDR3 protein is listed once, alongside the most common genes and DNA of its rows. The V and J calls and clone size are TCRdb's, not the authors'. The table for this sample lists some 600,000 distinct CDR3 sequences; 15% to 20% of them were counted only once. 12% of the sample goes to the ten largest clones.

These sequences were also reported in another study, on T cells in Graves' hyperthyroidism and ophthalmopathy. According to the second study: A patient counted as having stable Graves' hyperthyroidism if no progression to ophthalmopathy occurred over 18 months of follow-up. Hyperthyroidism patients were newly diagnosed, with disease duration under 2 months, and aged 18 to 65 years. Exclusion was applied to patients with uncontrolled infections, other autoimmune diseases, pregnancy or lactation. Diagnoses were based on clinical symptoms, serum thyroxine and TRAb, thyroid ultrasound and orbital computed tomography. The TCR CDR3 was subjected to a first round of RT-PCR using the HTBI primer set and the Qiagen OneStep RT-PCR kit. Most expanded thyroid clonotypes (frequency above 0.001) were also found in blood, which suggests that blood repertoires may mirror thyroid immune responses. A 13 V-J signature model separated ophthalmopathy from stable hyperthyroidism, with roughly 88% sensitivity and 81% to 82% specificity in cross-validation and 80%/75% in testing. In validation, the model predicted progression to ophthalmopathy with 65% to 71% sensitivity and roughly 75% specificity, a median of about six months before onset. To identify TCR V-J signatures that set the groups apart, the researchers used a discovery cohort of 95 to 100 patients, made up of around 40 with Graves' ophthalmopathy and some 55 with stable Graves' hyperthyroidism. Prospective prediction of ophthalmopathy was tested in an independent validation cohort consisting of some 20 hyperthyroidism patients and 15 or so patients who later progressed to ophthalmopathy. The roughly 90 discovery patients were divided at random into training and test sets in a 7:3 ratio. In addition, the study compared T-cell repertoires in thyroid tissue and in blood from roughly six Graves' hyperthyroidism patients. After sampling, hyperthyroidism patients received methimazole starting at 30 mg daily, and ophthalmopathy patients received high-dose intravenous methylprednisolone. The libraries were constructed in a second round of multiplex PCR and then size-selected and purified. The libraries were sequenced on an Illumina HiSeq2000 using paired-end 100 bp reads. SOAPnuke was used to process the raw data, throwing out any read that contained adapters or uncalled bases, had a mean Phred below 15, or lacked an exact constant-primer or identifier match. COPE v1.2.5 was used to merge the high-quality paired reads, and each unique nucleotide sequence was defined as a clonotype. MiTCR v1.1 was used to align clonotypes to the IMGT TRBV, TRBD and TRBJ reference segments. Analysis was restricted to V-J combinations with a frequency above 0.0001, which covered about 99% of repertoires. A TCS score was defined as the ratio between F50 (clonal expansion) and ExV (chaos), using BLOSUM62-based TCRdist between CDR3 peptides within each V-J. Welch's t-statistics and random forest reduced roughly 500 V-J features to roughly 13, which were used in a naive Bayes classifier (R e1071). No statistical method was used to set the sample size in advance, and investigators knew the group allocation. According to the paper, TCR Vbeta CDR3 sequencing was carried out on approximately 140 peripheral blood samples, which came from 40 to 45 ophthalmopathy, under 80 hyperthyroidism and around 17 progressor patients.

The clonotype originates from a man aged 18 to 29 with Graves disease. Donor details come from another sample of the same person, matched by shared clones. The V and J segments used are TRBV5-6 and TRBJ1-4; TRBD1 is a possible D gene, resting on 5 matching bases. The sample consisted of peripheral blood mononuclear cells (PBMCs), taken at new diagnosis, from a patient treated with antithyroid drugs. The bases read TGTGCCAGCAGCTTGTGGAGCGGAGGGGACGAAAAACTGTTTTTT. Translated, it gives CASSLWSGGDEKLFF. Outside the CDR3, residues come from the reference TRBV5-6 and TRBJ1-4 proteins, so the full variable domain is: DAGVTQSPTHLIKTRGQQVTLRCSPKSGHDTVSWYQQALGQGPQFIFQYYEEEERQRGNFPDRFSGHQFPNYSSELNVNALLLGDSALYLCASSLWSGGDEKLFFGSGTQLSVL.